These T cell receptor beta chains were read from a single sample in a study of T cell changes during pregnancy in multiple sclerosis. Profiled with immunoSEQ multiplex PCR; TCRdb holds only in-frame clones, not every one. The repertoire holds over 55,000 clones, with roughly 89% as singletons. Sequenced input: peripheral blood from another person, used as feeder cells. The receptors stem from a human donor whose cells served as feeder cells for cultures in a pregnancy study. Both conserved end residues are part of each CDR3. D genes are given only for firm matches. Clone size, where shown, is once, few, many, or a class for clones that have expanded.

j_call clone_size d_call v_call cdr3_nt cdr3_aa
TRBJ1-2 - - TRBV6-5 TGTGCCAGCAGGGACACTAACTATGGCTACACCTTC CASRDTNYGYTF
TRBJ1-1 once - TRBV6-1 TGTGCCAGCCGGGACGGATTCACTGAAGCTTTCTTT CASRDGFTEAFF
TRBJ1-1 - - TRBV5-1 TGCGCCAGCAGCGGGCTTACTTCAGGGAACACTGAAGCTTTCTTT CASSGLTSGNTEAFF
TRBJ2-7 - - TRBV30 TGTGCCTGGATTAGGCAGGGAAAGTACGAGCAGTACTTC CAWIRQGKYEQYF
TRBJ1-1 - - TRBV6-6 TGTGCCAGCAGTGGCGGGCAGGGACGGTCTGAAGCTTTCTTT CASSGGQGRSEAFF
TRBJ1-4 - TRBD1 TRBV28 TGTGCCAGCACCAACATCCGGGACAGAAATGAAAAACTGTTTTTT CASTNIRDRNEKLFF
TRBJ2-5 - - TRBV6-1 TGTGCCAGCAGTGTGAGACCGCTACAAGAGACCCAGTACTTC CASSVRPLQETQYF
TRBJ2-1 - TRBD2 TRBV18 TGTGCCAGCTCACCGGGGACTAGCAATGAGCAGTTCTTC CASSPGTSNEQFF
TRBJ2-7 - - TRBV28 TGTGCCAGCAGGATCCGACAGGTCCGTATGCGCGAGCAGTACTTC CASRIRQVRMREQYF
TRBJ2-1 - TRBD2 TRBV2 TGTGCCAGCAACGGACTAGCGGTAGGCAATGAGCAGTTCTTC CASNGLAVGNEQFF
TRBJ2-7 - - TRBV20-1 TGCAGTGCTAGACCTGACTACGAGCAGTACTTC CSARPDYEQYF
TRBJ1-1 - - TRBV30 TGTGCCTGGAGGGGGGAGGGAGAAGCTTTCTTT CAWRGEGEAFF
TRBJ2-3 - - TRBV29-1 TGCAGCGTTGGAGGGGGGACAGTTAGCACAGATACGCAGTATTTT CSVGGGTVSTDTQYF
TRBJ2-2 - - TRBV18 TGTGCCAGCTCACCACAGGAGGGGGAAGCCGGGGAGCTGTTTTTT CASSPQEGEAGELFF
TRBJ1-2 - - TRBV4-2 TGTGCCAGCAGCCAGGGGGAGTGGAGCTATGGCTACACCTTC CASSQGEWSYGYTF
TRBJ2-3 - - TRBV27 TGTGCCACTGCGAGTGTGGCGACAGATACGCAGTATTTT CATASVATDTQYF
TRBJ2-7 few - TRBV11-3 TGTGCCAGCAGCCCCTCGGGACTCTCCTACGAGCAGTACTTC CASSPSGLSYEQYF
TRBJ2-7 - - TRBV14 TGTGCCAGCGCGGTCAGCCAGGGCACCTACGAGCAGTACTTC CASAVSQGTYEQYF
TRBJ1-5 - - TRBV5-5 TGTGCCAGCAGCGAGGGGTTCAATCAGCCCCAGCATTTT CASSEGFNQPQHF
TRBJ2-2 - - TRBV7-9 TGTGCCAGCAGCTTGGACCCCTCCGGGGAGCTGTTTTTT CASSLDPSGELFF
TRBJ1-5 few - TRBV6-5 TGTGCCAGCAGTTACTCGGAAAATCAGCCCCAGCATTTT CASSYSENQPQHF
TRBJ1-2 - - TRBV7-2 TGTGCCAGCAGCACCGACACTAACTATGGCTACACCTTC CASSTDTNYGYTF
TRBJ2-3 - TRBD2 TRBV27 TGTGCCAGCAAGCCGGGACTAGCGGGGGGGAGCACAGATACGCAGTATTTT CASKPGLAGGSTDTQYF
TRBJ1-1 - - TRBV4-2 TGTGCCAGCAGCCAAGACCCACTCGGGGGGGAGAACACTGAAGCTTTCTTT CASSQDPLGGENTEAFF
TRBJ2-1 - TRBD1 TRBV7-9 TGTGCCAGCTTCCAGGGGGCTGCAGGGGAGCAGTTCTTC CASFQGAAGEQFF
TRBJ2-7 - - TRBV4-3 TGCGCCAGCAGCCAATTGGACGGATCCTACGAGCAGTACTTC CASSQLDGSYEQYF
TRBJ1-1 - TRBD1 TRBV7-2 TGTGCCAGCAGCTTAGCATCAGGGGGATACACTGAAGCTTTCTTT CASSLASGGYTEAFF
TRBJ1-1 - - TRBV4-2 TGTGCCAGCAGCCAAGATCTTTGGAGGAACACTGAAGCTTTCTTT CASSQDLWRNTEAFF
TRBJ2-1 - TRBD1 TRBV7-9 TGTGCCAGCAGCTTTCCCCCCGCCGGGACAGGGGTTCGCAATGAGCAGTTCTTC CASSFPPAGTGVRNEQFF
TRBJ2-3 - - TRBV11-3 TGTGCCAGCAGCTTAGACAGGGTCGCGGATACGCAGTATTTT CASSLDRVADTQYF
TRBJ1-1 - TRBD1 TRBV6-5 TGTGCCAGCAGTTACTCGACAGGGCAGACTGAAGCTTTCTTT CASSYSTGQTEAFF
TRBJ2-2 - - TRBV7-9 TGTGCCAGCAGCTCGGGGGTTAGGGAGCTGTTTTTT CASSSGVRELFF
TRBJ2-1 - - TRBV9 TGTGCCAGCAGCGTAGTCGGTAGCTCCTACAATGAGCAGTTCTTC CASSVVGSSYNEQFF
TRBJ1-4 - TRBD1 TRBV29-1 TGCAGCGTTGAAACAGGGGCTGAAAAACTGTTTTTT CSVETGAEKLFF
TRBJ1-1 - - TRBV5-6 TGTGCCAGCAGCTTGGTGGTCGGTCTAGCTTTCTTT CASSLVVGLAFF
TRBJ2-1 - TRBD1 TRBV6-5 TGTGCCAGCAGCAGAGACAGGGGAAACTACAATGAGCAGTTCTTC CASSRDRGNYNEQFF
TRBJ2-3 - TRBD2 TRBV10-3 TGTGCCATCAGCCTTGGGACTAGCGGGGTCGCAGATACGCAGTATTTT CAISLGTSGVADTQYF
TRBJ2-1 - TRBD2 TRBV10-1 TGCGCCAGCAGTGAAGGGACTAGAGACAATGAGCAGTTCTTC CASSEGTRDNEQFF
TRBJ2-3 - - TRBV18 TGTGCCAGCTCACCACGGGGGTTAGATACGCAGTATTTT CASSPRGLDTQYF
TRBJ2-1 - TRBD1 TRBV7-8 TGTGCCAGCAGCATCGACAGGGGCGGGGATGAGCAGTTCTTC CASSIDRGGDEQFF
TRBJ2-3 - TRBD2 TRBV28 TGTGCCAGCAGTTTGGTAGGCGGGGGAATGCGCACAGATACGCAGTATTTT CASSLVGGGMRTDTQYF
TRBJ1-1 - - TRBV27 TGTGCCAGCAGTTTATCTGGTTCGGGAACTGAAGCTTTCTTT CASSLSGSGTEAFF
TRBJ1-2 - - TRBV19 TGTGCCAGTAGTATATCGCGGGTGAGAGTCGACTATGGCTACACCTTC CASSISRVRVDYGYTF
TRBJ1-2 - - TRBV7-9 TGTGCCAGCAGCTTAGAGGGGGTTCATGGCTACACCTTC CASSLEGVHGYTF
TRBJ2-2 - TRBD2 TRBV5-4 TGTGCCAGCAGCCCAAGGTCGGGAGGGCCGGCCGGGGAGCTGTTTTTT CASSPRSGGPAGELFF
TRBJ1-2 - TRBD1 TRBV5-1 TGCGCCAGCAGCTTGGGGGACAGGGGACTCCCCTCTCCCTATGGCTACACCTTC CASSLGDRGLPSPYGYTF
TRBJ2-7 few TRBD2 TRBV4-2 TGTGCCAGCAGCCAAGAGGCCGGGACTAGCGGGAGCCACTACGAGCAGTACTTC CASSQEAGTSGSHYEQYF
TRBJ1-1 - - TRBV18 TGTGCCAGCTCACCAACTGCTACCGAAGCTTGGGGAGCTTTCTTT CASSPTATEAWGAFF
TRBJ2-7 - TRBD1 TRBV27 TGTGCCAGCAGTTTATCTAGGGGGCGGTACGAGCAGTACTTC CASSLSRGRYEQYF
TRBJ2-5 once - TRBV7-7 TGTGCTAGCAGCTTCGGAGACGAAGAGACCCAGTACTTC CASSFGDEETQYF
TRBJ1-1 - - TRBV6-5 TGTGCCAGCAGTTACGGGGGGCTCACTGAAGCTTTCTTT CASSYGGLTEAFF
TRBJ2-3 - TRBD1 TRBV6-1 TGTGCCAGCTCCGACAGGGGGCCAACAGATACGCAGTATTTT CASSDRGPTDTQYF
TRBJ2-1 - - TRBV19 TGTGCCAGTAGTATAAACGGGGGTCCCTACAATGAGCAGTTCTTC CASSINGGPYNEQFF
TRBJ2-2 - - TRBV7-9 TGTGCCAGCACCGTCGGGCCCTCGAACACCGGGGAGCTGTTTTTT CASTVGPSNTGELFF
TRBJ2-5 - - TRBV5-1 TGCGCCAGCAGCAAACAAGAGACCCAGTACTTC CASSKQETQYF